This TCR beta chain was documented in a study of OX40 agonist ivuxolimab in advanced cancers. Study findings and constraints: Some patients without response likewise showed low normalized clonal expansion. CD8+ T cells were the subset that, on average, had more expanded clones than CD4+.

For this clone: Its antigen is still unknown.

The repertoire was sequenced with immunoSEQ multiplex PCR; TCRdb's copy has only in-frame clones and lacks some. The sample has about 81,000 clones; approximately 94% are singletons. V shed 3 bases and J 4 bases; nucleotides not matched to a gene: 8. Germline CDR1 reads SEHNR; CDR2 reads FQNEAQ (reference sequence). The CDR3 extends over 16 amino acids. The rearrangement joins TRBV7-9 to TRBJ2-3; TRBD1 matches 9 bases. This clonotype originated in an adult with an advanced solid tumor such as melanoma, head and neck, liver or kidney cancer. Source: CD4+ or CD8+ T cells sorted from blood, taken in a trial of the OX40 agonist ivuxolimab. The CDR3 is CASSFRDRDLADTQYF. Written as DNA, the CDR3 is TGTGCCAGCAGCTTTCGGGACAGGGACTTGGCAGATACGCAGTATTTT.